This TCR beta chain derives from a study of T cell repertoires in cytomegalovirus infection. Each CDR3 protein gets one entry after TCRdb re-called the reads with MiXCR. The table records roughly 920,000 distinct CDR3 sequences, under 40% of them present only once. Concerning this clonotype: Antigen unknown.

V trimming: 7 bases; J trimming: 5 bases; junction bases outside the gene matches: 13. The CDR3 length is 16 residues. The V gene's germline CDR1 is SGHRS and CDR2 YFSETQ. The specimen comprised cultured CD8+ T cells from PBMCs, sampled from culture after CMV antigen stimulation. This clonotype was sampled from a human donor in good health (CMV status not recorded). Some clones in this sample may be carry-over from other donors' samples. The chain carries TRBV5-1 and TRBJ2-1; 9 positions match TRBD2. This chain's CDR3 is CASSLGASGIDNEQFF. The CDR3 bases are TGCGCCAGCTCCCTAGGGGCTAGCGGGATCGACAATGAGCAGTTCTTC.